The clone carrying this TCR beta chain is deemed medium-sized by its frequency. Its antigen remains unknown. By UMI-labeled 5' RACE, the TCR beta libraries were made. TCRdb reanalyzed the 5' RACE reads and collapses them to one entry per CDR3 protein, without DNA. Its table lists some 11,000 distinct CDR3 sequences. The source of the sample is a study of human CD8 memory T cell subsets. Study-level points and caveats: High diversity, at similar levels, marked stem-like memory and precursor exhausted T cells but not effector memory cells.

The germline CDR1 and CDR2 sequences are SGHVS and FNYEAQ. This CDR3 region has 14 residues. The sequenced sample consisted of CD8+ T cells from PBMCs. The rearrangement uses TRBV7-6 and TRBJ2-1; checking the TCRdb D call of TRBD1 is not possible without DNA. The sequence came from a human donor in good health. CDR3 in amino acids: CASSPGGLLDEQFF.